A single TCR beta chain is shown here with its context. The sample originates from a study of CD8+CD57+ T cells in acquired aplastic anemia. The V segment lost 4 bases and the J segment 3 bases; nucleotides outside the gene matches: 2. CDR3 size: 16 residues. Germline V gene data show CDR1 as KGHDR and CDR2 as SFDVKD. The sequenced patients had an expansion of CD8+CD57+ cells seen by flow cytometry. Both TCR beta VDJ combination and CDR3 sequence profiling were carried out. Genomic DNA was the template for this profiling. Via MiXCR, TCRdb re-called the reads, giving one row per CDR3 protein. The sample lists 220,000 or so distinct CDR3 sequences; less than 75% were seen once.

Material: sorted CD4+, CD8+, or CD8+CD57+ T cells (not recorded which) from PBMCs. The sequence derives from a human donor with aplastic anemia. The chain is built from TRBV24-1 and TRBJ2-2, with 12 bases fitting TRBD2. This CDR3 reads CATSESSGGDTGELFF. CDR3 DNA: TGTGCCACCAGTGAGTCTAGCGGGGGGGACACCGGGGAGCTGTTTTTT.